This T cell receptor (beta chain) is drawn from a study of tumor and adjacent non-tumor tissue in lung cancer. About the study: Stage I to III disease affected approximately 11 men and roughly five women aged roughly 31 to 80.

RNA was extracted from bulk tissue without any cell sorting. Newly diagnosed lung cancer patients had thoracic surgery in China, August–late 2014, without prior chemotherapy. From germline, CDR1 is DFQATT and CDR2 SNEGSKA (reference sequence). This CDR3 spans 13 amino acids. Trimming stripped 8 bases from V and 6 bases from J, with 17 bases between. TCRbeta libraries were built with three rounds of nested PCR, modified from ARM-PCR. From the multiplex PCR reads, TCRdb called clonotypes with MiXCR, one entry per CDR3 protein. The sample consists of 200,000 or so distinct CDR3 sequences, 71% of them appearing once.

The chain employs TRBV20-1 and TRBJ1-3; D remains unclear. This receptor was identified in a man aged 55 to 70 with non-small cell lung cancer. The sample was lung tumor tissue. The CDR3 is CSTSPSAANTIYF. The DNA for the CDR3 is TGCAGTACTTCTCCTAGTGCGGCAAACACCATATATTTT.